The rows below give T cell receptor beta chains drawn from one sample of a study of cytomegalovirus exposure and HLA in healthy donors. Profiling relied on immunoSEQ multiplex PCR, and the TCRdb table lists in-frame clones only, not all of them. The sample has about 280,000 clones, approximately 87% seen once. Source material: PBMCs. Receptors were obtained from a woman under 30 in good health and CMV-seronegative. The CDR3 runs from the conserved cysteine through the conserved F or W. The order of the fields is D gene, V gene, J gene, clone size, CDR3 protein, CDR3 DNA. D genes are given only for firm matches. Clone size is not always given. Where it is, it says once, few, many or a class for expanded clones.

.	TRBV7-3	TRBJ2-1	.	CASSRVPGTRNNEQFF	TGTGCCAGCAGCCGCGTACCCGGGACAAGAAACAATGAGCAGTTCTTC
.	TRBV7-9	TRBJ2-1	.	CASSPIQGGSYNEQFF	TGTGCCAGCAGCCCAATACAGGGAGGGTCCTACAATGAGCAGTTCTTC
.	TRBV25-1	TRBJ2-1	.	CASSLDFPPSNEQFF	TGTGCCAGCAGTTTGGACTTTCCCCCCTCAAATGAGCAGTTCTTC
.	TRBV27	TRBJ1-2	.	CASTDGIGGYTF	TGTGCCAGCACGGACGGGATCGGGGGCTACACCTTC
.	TRBV5-1	TRBJ2-5	.	CASSLGAGETQYF	TGCGCCAGCAGCTTAGGGGCAGGAGAGACCCAGTACTTC
.	TRBV7-9	TRBJ2-1	.	CASSLLSRADEQFF	TGTGCCAGCAGCTTATTATCCAGGGCCGATGAGCAGTTCTTC
.	TRBV5-1	TRBJ1-1	.	CASSPGGRTNTEAFF	TGCGCCAGCAGCCCCGGCGGGAGGACCAACACTGAAGCTTTCTTT
TRBD2	TRBV28	TRBJ2-1	.	CASSLMLAGADEQFF	TGTGCCAGCAGTTTAATGTTAGCGGGAGCGGATGAGCAGTTCTTC
.	TRBV7-8	TRBJ1-2	.	CASSSQPPWAQGEGYTF	TGTGCCAGCAGCTCCCAACCCCCTTGGGCGCAGGGTGAAGGCTACACCTTC
TRBD1	TRBV9	TRBJ2-7	.	CASSPGQLTYEQYF	TGTGCCAGCAGCCCGGGACAGCTAACCTACGAGCAGTACTTC
.	TRBV7-2	TRBJ2-1	.	CASGELGEQFF	TGTGCCAGCGGAGAGTTGGGTGAGCAGTTCTTC
.	TRBV5-1	TRBJ1-1	.	CASSPALGGVSKIMNTEAFF	TGCGCCAGCAGCCCTGCCTTAGGAGGGGTTTCGAAAATCATGAACACTGAAGCTTTCTTT
TRBD2	TRBV18	TRBJ2-7	.	CASSPLGTSGGHGEQYF	TGTGCCAGCTCACCGTTGGGGACTAGCGGGGGACATGGCGAGCAGTACTTC
.	TRBV30	TRBJ1-1	.	CAWSPGNTEAFF	TGTGCCTGGAGTCCAGGAAACACTGAAGCTTTCTTT
.	TRBV7-3	TRBJ1-2	once	CASSLSGFGYTF	TGTGCCAGCAGCTTGTCGGGGTTTGGCTACACCTTC
.	TRBV7-2	TRBJ2-1	.	CASSLAAGLYNEQFF	TGTGCCAGCAGCTTAGCGGCAGGGCTATACAATGAGCAGTTCTTC
TRBD1	TRBV5-1	TRBJ2-7	.	CASSLGTGFSYEQYF	TGCGCCAGCAGCCTAGGGACAGGGTTCTCCTACGAGCAGTACTTC
TRBD2	TRBV9	TRBJ2-7	.	CASSVGGSGSHEQYF	TGTGCCAGCAGCGTAGGAGGTAGCGGGAGCCACGAGCAGTACTTC
TRBD2	TRBV27	TRBJ2-4	.	CASSGGGGLNIQYF	TGTGCCAGCAGCGGGGGGGGAGGGCTGAACATTCAGTACTTC
TRBD1	TRBV19	TRBJ2-7	.	CASRPGGQGAYEQYF	TGTGCCAGTCGACCCGGGGGACAGGGGGCGTACGAGCAGTACTTC
TRBD1	TRBV6-1	TRBJ1-4	.	CASSEWGTELNEKLFF	TGTGCCAGCAGTGAATGGGGGACAGAACTTAATGAAAAACTGTTTTTT
TRBD1	TRBV28	TRBJ1-1	.	CASSGGTGRDFF	TGTGCCAGCAGTGGGGGGACAGGGCGAGATTTCTTT
.	TRBV11-2	TRBJ1-1	.	CASSLFKQFGGEAFF	TGTGCCAGCAGCTTATTTAAACAGTTTGGAGGCGAAGCTTTCTTT
.	TRBV28	TRBJ1-4	.	CASSQQATNEKLFF	TGTGCCAGCAGTCAACAGGCAACTAATGAAAAACTGTTTTTT
.	TRBV30	TRBJ2-7	.	CAFGGRSYEQYF	TGTGCCTTCGGGGGGCGCTCCTACGAGCAGTACTTC
.	TRBV5-1	TRBJ1-2	.	CASSGQPLGGNYGYTF	TGCGCCAGCAGCGGTCAGCCCCTCGGCGGTAACTATGGCTACACCTTC
.	TRBV15	TRBJ2-1	.	CATSRDRGTYNEQFF	TGTGCCACCAGCAGAGATCGGGGAACCTACAATGAGCAGTTCTTC
TRBD2	TRBV2	TRBJ2-7	.	CASSLKWGGSYEQYF	TGTGCCAGCAGCCTCAAGTGGGGGGGCTCCTACGAGCAGTACTTC
TRBD2	TRBV27	TRBJ2-3	.	CASSLSAGGRGDTQYF	TGTGCCAGCAGTTTATCGGCGGGAGGGCGGGGAGATACGCAGTATTTT
TRBD2	TRBV9	TRBJ2-3	.	CASSSRGGRDTDTQYF	TGTGCCAGCAGCTCGAGGGGCGGGAGGGACACAGATACGCAGTATTTT
TRBD2	TRBV7-3	TRBJ2-5	.	CASSQDSGTEHQETQYF	TGTGCCAGCAGCCAAGATAGCGGGACGGAACACCAAGAGACCCAGTACTTC
.	TRBV13	TRBJ1-5	.	CASSLGGSGQPQHF	TGTGCCAGCAGCTTAGGTGGTTCCGGGCAGCCCCAGCATTTT
TRBD1	TRBV5-1	TRBJ2-7	.	CASSLGQGASYEQYF	TGCGCCAGCAGCTTGGGACAGGGGGCCTCCTACGAGCAGTACTTC
.	TRBV6-4	TRBJ2-1	.	CASSDRQGSIVEQFF	TGTGCCAGCAGTGATCGCCAGGGATCAATAGTTGAGCAGTTCTTC
TRBD1	TRBV6-1	TRBJ2-2	.	CARQGAGGELFF	TGTGCCAGACAGGGGGCGGGCGGGGAGCTGTTTTTT
.	TRBV7-7	TRBJ2-3	.	CASSLTGGDTQYF	TGTGCCAGCAGCCTAACCGGGGGAGATACGCAGTATTTT
TRBD2	TRBV5-1	TRBJ2-1	.	CASTKRAGVLSYNEQFF	TGCGCCAGCACCAAGAGGGCGGGGGTTTTATCCTACAATGAGCAGTTCTTC
.	TRBV4-3	TRBJ1-1	.	CASSQKQVVTEAFF	TGCGCCAGCAGCCAAAAACAGGTTGTCACTGAAGCTTTCTTT
.	TRBV6-5	TRBJ2-1	.	CASSYAPGYNEQFF	TGTGCCAGCAGTTACGCACCAGGTTACAATGAGCAGTTCTTC
.	TRBV7-9	TRBJ2-2	.	CASSPFLGELFF	TGTGCCAGCAGCCCCTTTCTGGGGGAGCTGTTTTTT
TRBD2	TRBV7-9	TRBJ2-1	.	CASSSLAGAFMDEQFF	TGTGCCAGCAGCTCGCTAGCGGGAGCGTTTATGGATGAGCAGTTCTTC
.	TRBV9	TRBJ1-5	.	CASSVYSNQPQHF	TGTGCCAGCAGCGTTTATAGCAATCAGCCCCAGCATTTT
TRBD2	TRBV9	TRBJ2-2	.	CASSVAMSGRAWAGELFF	TGTGCCAGCAGCGTAGCTATGAGCGGGAGGGCCTGGGCCGGGGAGCTGTTTTTT
.	TRBV12-5	TRBJ2-1	.	CASGLVLAQLYNEQFF	TGTGCTAGTGGTTTGGTACTAGCACAACTATACAATGAGCAGTTCTTC
.	TRBV1	TRBJ2-1	once	CTSSQDRREKVTGLSFDEQFF	TGCACCAGCAGCCAAGATCGTAGGGAAAAGGTTACGGGACTAAGCTTCGATGAGCAGTTCTTC
TRBD1	TRBV6-5	TRBJ2-5	once	CASSPTGGEETQYF	TGTGCCAGCAGTCCGACAGGGGGTGAAGAGACCCAGTACTTC
.	TRBV6-5	TRBJ1-1	.	CASKREIGTEAFF	TGTGCCAGCAAGAGGGAGATCGGCACTGAAGCTTTCTTT
TRBD2	TRBV7-9	TRBJ2-1	few	CASSPHLAGNEQFF	TGTGCCAGCAGCCCTCATCTAGCGGGCAATGAGCAGTTCTTC
TRBD2	TRBV7-3	TRBJ2-1	.	CASSSSSGSGTEQFF	TGTGCCAGCAGCTCCAGTAGCGGGAGCGGGACTGAGCAGTTCTTC
.	TRBV9	TRBJ2-7	.	CASSPEGGTAYEQYF	TGTGCCAGCAGTCCGGAGGGCGGGACCGCCTACGAGCAGTACTTC
TRBD1	TRBV5-5	TRBJ2-3	.	CASSFQGALDTQYF	TGTGCCAGCAGCTTCCAGGGGGCGCTTGATACGCAGTATTTT
TRBD2	TRBV5-4	TRBJ2-5	.	CASSFSVSSGIGETQYF	TGTGCCAGCAGCTTTTCGGTTTCCAGCGGGATAGGAGAGACCCAGTACTTC